This TCR beta chain was obtained from a study of beta chain features in type 1 diabetes (dated by TCRdb to between 2018 and 2020). Background on the whole study: Mean age, gender distribution, total cell number and subset yield did not differ between patients and healthy donors. A total of some 100,000,000 sorted cells were examined across all samples, and a strong correlation was observed between cell number per subset and RNA yield. The study compared TCRB repertoires of sorted circulating CD4+ T cell subsets between recently diagnosed type 1 diabetes patients and matched healthy donors. Regulatory and stem cell-like memory subsets were isolated from only 8 patients and about 8 healthy donors, whereas naive and central memory subsets came from all 30 or so donors.

Summary of the overall study and its limitations: Type 1 diabetes patients showed a moderate but significant shortening of TCRB CDR3 length in all four CD4+ subsets. Sequencing cDNA rather than genomic DNA could over-represent highly expressing activated cells, although activation and CD3 levels did not differ between groups. HLA sub-analyses involved small numbers of individuals, so any influence of HLA type on TCRB rearrangement remained unresolved. The naive, central memory and regulatory TCRB repertoires appeared to resemble one another more closely among patients than among healthy donors. Patients with type 1 diabetes made fewer insertions and deleted more nucleotides at VDJ recombination sites, implying thymic rearrangement abnormalities. PCR may preferentially amplify shorter templates, but because patient and control samples were amplified and corrected together, any resulting skew would affect both groups equally.

On this clone: Its specific antigen is unknown. Base quality data are lacking; no much larger clone is found one base away.

The entire amount of isolated RNA was reverse transcribed using the High Capacity cDNA Reverse Transcription Kit, so the sequenced TCRB transcripts were expressed ones. Deep immunoSEQ sequencing was applied to naive, central memory and regulatory T cell samples, giving an average of about 3.57 million total reads per sample. Sorted cells were lysed in RLT buffer and RNA was extracted with DNase-treated RNeasy Micro or Mini kits, depending on cell number. To prevent cross-contamination, each cell subset was processed individually, whereas patient and healthy donor samples were processed jointly. TCRB sequences were amplified from cDNA with the immunoSEQ multiplex PCR, producing 87-bp fragments spanning the CDR3 region. The amplicons were sequenced using the Illumina HiSeq platform. On the authors' methods: PCR bias was corrected computationally using synthetic template baselines, and reads within Hamming distance 2 were collapsed, with unmergeable singletons discarded. By aligning reads against IMGT, V, D and J genes, CDR3 length, and insertions or deletions at six rearrangement sites were assigned. Clonotype counts were normalized to sorted cell number within each subset before computing true diversity and Gini coefficients with the tcR R package. Repertoire sharing was quantified using the overlap coefficient calculated on TCRB nucleotide sequences. As a proxy for the pre-selection repertoire, out-of-frame TCRB sequences from naive cells were analyzed. Entries here come from immuneACCESS through TCRdb and include only in-frame sequences with V and J called. Some clones fail to appear in such tables; in the studies checked, an unresolved V gene covers under half of the shortfall, and the cause of the remainder is unknown. The V and J calls and the clone size are those of that table, but D and trimming were determined from the DNA. The sample table lists 550,000 to 850,000 clones, about an eighth of them with a count of one. The ten largest clones capture 0.02% to 0.025% of the sample.

Each donor gave one peripheral blood draw, approximately 120 mL on average, collected into heparinised tubes. Naive, central memory, regulatory and stem cell-like memory CD4+ T cells were sorted on a BD FACSAria II using a panel including CD45RO, CCR7, CD25, CD127, CD95 and CD27. A purity above 95% was achieved for all sorted populations. PBMCs were isolated immediately by Lymphoprep density gradient centrifugation and stained directly without culture. Samples were stained and sorted in pairs, with one healthy donor and one patient per experiment, so that batch effects were minimized. CDR1 and CDR2 (SGHNT, YENEEA) derive from the germline V gene. The germline V and J ends show losses of 5 bases and 2 bases respectively, and no gene match explains 9 bases of the junction. The CDR3 runs 19 amino acids, cysteine and phenylalanine included. Only the CDR3 DNA stays, 57 bases, in frame from base 1.

This clonotype was obtained from a man aged 18 to 35 with type 1 diabetes. This chain joins TRBV11-3 to TRBJ2-1; 16 bases in between match TRBD2. The sample was naive CD4+ T cells from blood. The sample's cell subset or site label, decoded: true naive CD4+ T cells. The bases are TGTGCCAGCAGCCTAACCCCGGGACTAGCGGGGGGGACCTACAATGAGCAGTTCTTC. It codes for CASSLTPGLAGGTYNEQFF. Outside the CDR3, residues come from the reference TRBV11-3 and TRBJ2-1 proteins, so the full variable domain is: EAGVVQSPRYKIIEKKQPVAFWCNPISGHNTLYWYLQNLGQGPELLIRYENEEAVDDSQLPKDRFSAERLKGVDSTLKIQPAELGDSAVYLCASSLTPGLAGGTYNEQFFGPGTRLTVL.